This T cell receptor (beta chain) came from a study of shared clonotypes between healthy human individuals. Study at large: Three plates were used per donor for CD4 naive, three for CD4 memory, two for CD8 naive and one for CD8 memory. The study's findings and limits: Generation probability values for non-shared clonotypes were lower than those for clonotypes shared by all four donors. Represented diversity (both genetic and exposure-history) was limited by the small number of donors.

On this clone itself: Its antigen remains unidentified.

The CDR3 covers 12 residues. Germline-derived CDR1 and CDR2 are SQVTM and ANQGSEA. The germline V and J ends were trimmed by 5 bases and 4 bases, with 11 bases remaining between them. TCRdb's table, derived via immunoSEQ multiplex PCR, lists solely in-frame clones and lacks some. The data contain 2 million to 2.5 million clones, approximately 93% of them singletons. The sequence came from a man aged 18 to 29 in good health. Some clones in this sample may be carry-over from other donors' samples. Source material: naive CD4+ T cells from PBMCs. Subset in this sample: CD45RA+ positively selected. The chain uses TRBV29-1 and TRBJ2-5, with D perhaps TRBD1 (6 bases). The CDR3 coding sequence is TGCAGCGTTAACAGGGCCCCAGAGACCCAGTACTTC. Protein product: CSVNRAPETQYF.